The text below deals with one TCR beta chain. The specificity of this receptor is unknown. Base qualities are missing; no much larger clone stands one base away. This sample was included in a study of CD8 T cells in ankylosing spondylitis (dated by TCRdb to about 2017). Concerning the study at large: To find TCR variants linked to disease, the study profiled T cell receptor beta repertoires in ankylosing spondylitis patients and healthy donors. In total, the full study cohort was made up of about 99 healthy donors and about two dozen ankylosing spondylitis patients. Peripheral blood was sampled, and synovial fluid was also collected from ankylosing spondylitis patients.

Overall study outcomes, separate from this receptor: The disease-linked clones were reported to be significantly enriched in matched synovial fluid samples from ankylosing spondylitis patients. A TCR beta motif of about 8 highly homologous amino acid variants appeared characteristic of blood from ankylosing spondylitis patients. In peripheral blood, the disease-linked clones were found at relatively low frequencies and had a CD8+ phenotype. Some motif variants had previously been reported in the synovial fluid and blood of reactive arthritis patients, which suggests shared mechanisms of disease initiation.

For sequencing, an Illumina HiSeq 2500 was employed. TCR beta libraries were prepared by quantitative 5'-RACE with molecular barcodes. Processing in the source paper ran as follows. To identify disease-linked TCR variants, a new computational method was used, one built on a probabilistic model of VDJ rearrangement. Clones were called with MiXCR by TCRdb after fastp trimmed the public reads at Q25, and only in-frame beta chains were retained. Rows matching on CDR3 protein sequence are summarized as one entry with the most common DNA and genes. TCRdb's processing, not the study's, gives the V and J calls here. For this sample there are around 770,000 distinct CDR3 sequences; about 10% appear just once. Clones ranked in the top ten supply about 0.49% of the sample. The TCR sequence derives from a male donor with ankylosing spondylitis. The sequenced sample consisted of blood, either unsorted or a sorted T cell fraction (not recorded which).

This receptor carries the CDR3 CASSHHRTPNYGYTF. In nucleotide form, the sequence is TGTGCCTCCAGCCATCATAGAACGCCGAACTATGGCTACACCTTC. Recombination joined TRBV3-1 with TRBJ1-2, with the D gene too uncertain to name. According to the germline V gene (reference sequence), CDR1 reads LGHDT and CDR2 reads YNNKEL. V gives up 11 bases and J gives up 2 bases, and the segment between their germline ends measures 21 bases. The CDR3 runs 15 amino acids, cysteine and phenylalanine included. Just the 45-base CDR3 DNA is kept, in frame starting at base 1. Supplemented by the reference TRBV3-1 and TRBJ1-2 proteins around the CDR3, the complete variable domain is DTAVSQTPKYLVTQMGNDKSIKCEQNLGHDTMYWYKQDSKKFLKIMFSYNNKELIINETVPNRFSPKSPDKAHLNLHINSLELGDSAVYFCASSHHRTPNYGYTFGSGTRLTVV.